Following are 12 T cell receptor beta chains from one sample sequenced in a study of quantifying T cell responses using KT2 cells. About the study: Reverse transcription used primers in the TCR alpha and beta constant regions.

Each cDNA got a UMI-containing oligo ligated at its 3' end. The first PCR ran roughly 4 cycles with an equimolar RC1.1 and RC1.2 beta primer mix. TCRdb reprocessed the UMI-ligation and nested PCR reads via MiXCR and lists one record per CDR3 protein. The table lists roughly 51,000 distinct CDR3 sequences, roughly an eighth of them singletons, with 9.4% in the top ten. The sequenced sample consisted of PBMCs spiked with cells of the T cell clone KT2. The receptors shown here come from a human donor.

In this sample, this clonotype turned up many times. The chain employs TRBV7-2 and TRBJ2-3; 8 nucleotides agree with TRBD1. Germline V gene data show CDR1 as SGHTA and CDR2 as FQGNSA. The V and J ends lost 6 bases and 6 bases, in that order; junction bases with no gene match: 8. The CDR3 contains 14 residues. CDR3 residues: CASSYTGGGDTQYF. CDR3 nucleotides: TGTGCCAGCAGTTACACAGGGGGTGGGGATACGCAGTATTTT. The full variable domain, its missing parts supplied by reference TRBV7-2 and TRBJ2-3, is GAGVSQSPSNKVTEKGKDVELRCDPISGHTALYWYRQSLGQGLEFLIYFQGNSAPDKSGLPSDRFSAERTGGSVSTLTIQRTQQEDSAVYLCASSYTGGGDTQYFGPGTRLTVL.

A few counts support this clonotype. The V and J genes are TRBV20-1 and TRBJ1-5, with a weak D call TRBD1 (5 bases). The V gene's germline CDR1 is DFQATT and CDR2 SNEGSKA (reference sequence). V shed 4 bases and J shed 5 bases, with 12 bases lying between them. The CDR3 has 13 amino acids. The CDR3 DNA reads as TGCAGTGCTAAAGGGGACGGGGATCAGCCCCAGCATTTT. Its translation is CSAKGDGDQPQHF.

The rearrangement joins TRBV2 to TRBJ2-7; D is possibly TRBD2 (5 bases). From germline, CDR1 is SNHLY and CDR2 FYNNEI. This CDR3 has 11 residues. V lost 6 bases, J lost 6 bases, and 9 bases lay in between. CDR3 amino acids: CASRRVGEQYF. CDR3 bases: TGTGCCAGCAGGCGGGTGGGCGAGCAGTACTTC.

For the CDR3, the DNA is TGTGCCAGCAGTTTAATAAGCACAGATACGCAGTATTTT. It codes for CASSLISTDTQYF. The chain recombines TRBV12-3 or TRBV12-4 with TRBJ2-3; D unclear. V shed 2 bases and J shed 0 bases, with 3 bases lying between them. The CDR3 contains 13 residues.

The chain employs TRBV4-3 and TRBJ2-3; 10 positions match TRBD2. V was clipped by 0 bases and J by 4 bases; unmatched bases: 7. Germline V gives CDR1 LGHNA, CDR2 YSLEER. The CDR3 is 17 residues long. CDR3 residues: CASSQEGLAGVADTQYF. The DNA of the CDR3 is TGCGCCAGCAGCCAAGAAGGTCTAGCGGGAGTGGCAGATACGCAGTATTTT.

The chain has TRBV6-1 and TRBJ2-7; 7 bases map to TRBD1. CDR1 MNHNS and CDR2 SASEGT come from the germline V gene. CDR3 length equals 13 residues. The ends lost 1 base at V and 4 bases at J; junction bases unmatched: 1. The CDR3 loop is CASSEDRGYEQYF. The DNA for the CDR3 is TGTGCCAGCAGTGAAGACAGGGGTTACGAGCAGTACTTC.

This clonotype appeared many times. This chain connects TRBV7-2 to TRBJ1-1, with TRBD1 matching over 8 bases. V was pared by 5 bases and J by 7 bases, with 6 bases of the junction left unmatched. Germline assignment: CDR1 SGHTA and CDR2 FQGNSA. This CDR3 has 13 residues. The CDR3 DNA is TGTGCCAGCAGCCTCAGGGGGCGGATTGAAGCTTTCTTT. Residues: CASSLRGRIEAFF.

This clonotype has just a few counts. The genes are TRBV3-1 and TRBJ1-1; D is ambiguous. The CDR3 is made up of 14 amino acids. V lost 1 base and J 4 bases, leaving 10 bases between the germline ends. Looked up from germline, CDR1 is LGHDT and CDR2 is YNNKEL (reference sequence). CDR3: CASSQVLGGTEAFF. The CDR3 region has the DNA TGTGCCAGCAGCCAAGTTTTGGGCGGCACTGAAGCTTTCTTT.

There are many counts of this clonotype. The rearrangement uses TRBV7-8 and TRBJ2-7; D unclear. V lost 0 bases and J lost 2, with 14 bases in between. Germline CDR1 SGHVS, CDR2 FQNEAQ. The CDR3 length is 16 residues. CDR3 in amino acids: CASSLAPSTGTYEQYF. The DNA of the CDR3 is TGTGCCAGCAGCTTAGCGCCCAGTACCGGAACCTACGAGCAGTACTTC. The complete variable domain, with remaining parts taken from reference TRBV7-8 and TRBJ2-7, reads GAGVSQSPRYKVAKRGQDVALRCDPISGHVSLFWYQQALGQGPEFLTYFQNEAQLDKSGLPSDRFFAERPEGSVSTLKIQRTQQEDSAVYLCASSLAPSTGTYEQYFGPGTRLTVT.

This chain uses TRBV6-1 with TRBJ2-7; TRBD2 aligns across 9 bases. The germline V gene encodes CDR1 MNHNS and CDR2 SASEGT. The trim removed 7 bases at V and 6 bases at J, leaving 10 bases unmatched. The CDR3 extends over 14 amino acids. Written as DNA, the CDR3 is TGTGCCAGCATCCTGACTAGCGGTTTGGGCGAGCAGTACTTC. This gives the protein CASILTSGLGEQYF.

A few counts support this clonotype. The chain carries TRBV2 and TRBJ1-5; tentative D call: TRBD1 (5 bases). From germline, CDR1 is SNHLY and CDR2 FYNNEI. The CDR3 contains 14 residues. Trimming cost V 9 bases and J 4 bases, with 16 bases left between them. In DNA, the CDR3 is TGTGCCAGTTCCCGGGGCAGTTTAAATCAGCCCCAGCATTTT. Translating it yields CASSRGSLNQPQHF. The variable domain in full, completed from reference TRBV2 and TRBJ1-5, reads EPEVTQTPSHQVTQMGQEVILRCVPISNHLYFYWYRQILGQKVEFLVSFYNNEISEKSEIFDDQFSVERPDGSNFTLKIRSTKLEDSAMYFCASSRGSLNQPQHFGDGTRLSIL.

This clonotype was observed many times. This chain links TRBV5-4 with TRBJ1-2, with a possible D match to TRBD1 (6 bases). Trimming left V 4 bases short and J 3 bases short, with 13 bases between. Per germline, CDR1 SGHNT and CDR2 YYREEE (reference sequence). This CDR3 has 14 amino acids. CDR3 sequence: CASSRKTGDYGYTF. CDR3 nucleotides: TGTGCCAGCAGCCGAAAGACAGGAGACTATGGCTACACCTTC.